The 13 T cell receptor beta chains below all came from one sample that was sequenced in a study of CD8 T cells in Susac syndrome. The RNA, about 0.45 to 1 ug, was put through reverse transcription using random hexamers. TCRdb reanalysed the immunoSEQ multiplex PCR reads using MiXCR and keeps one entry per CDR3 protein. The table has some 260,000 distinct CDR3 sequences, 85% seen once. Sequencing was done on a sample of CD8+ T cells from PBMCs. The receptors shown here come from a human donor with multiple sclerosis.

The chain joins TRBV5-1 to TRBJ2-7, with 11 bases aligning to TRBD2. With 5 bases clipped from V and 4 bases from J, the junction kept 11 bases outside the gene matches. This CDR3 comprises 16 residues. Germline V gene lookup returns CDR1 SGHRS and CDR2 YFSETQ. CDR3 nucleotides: TGCGCCAGCAGGGATGACAGTGGGACTAGCGGTTACGAGCAGTACTTC. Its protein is CASRDDSGTSGYEQYF.

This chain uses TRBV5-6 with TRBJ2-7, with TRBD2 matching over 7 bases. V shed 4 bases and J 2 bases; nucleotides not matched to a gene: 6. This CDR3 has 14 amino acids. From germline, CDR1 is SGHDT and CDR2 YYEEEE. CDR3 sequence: CASSHRDYTYEQYF. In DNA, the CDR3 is TGTGCCAGCAGCCATAGGGACTACACCTACGAGCAGTACTTC.

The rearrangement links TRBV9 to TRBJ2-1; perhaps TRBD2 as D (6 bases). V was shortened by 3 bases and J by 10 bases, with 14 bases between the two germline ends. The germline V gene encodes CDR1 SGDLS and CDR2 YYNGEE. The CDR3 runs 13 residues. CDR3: CASSDVAVGEQFF. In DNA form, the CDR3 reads TGTGCCAGCAGCGATGTAGCGGTTGGCGAGCAGTTCTTC. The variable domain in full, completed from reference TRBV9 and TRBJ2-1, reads DSGVTQTPKHLITATGQRVTLRCSPRSGDLSVYWYQQSLDQGLQFLIQYYNGEERAKGNILERFSAQQFPDLHSELNLSSLELGDSALYFCASSDVAVGEQFFGPGTRLTVL.

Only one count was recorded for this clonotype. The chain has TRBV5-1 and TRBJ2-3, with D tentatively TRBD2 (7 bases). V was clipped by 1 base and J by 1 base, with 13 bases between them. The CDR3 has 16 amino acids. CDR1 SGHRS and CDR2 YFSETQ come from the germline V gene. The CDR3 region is CASSLWRGRGTDTQYF. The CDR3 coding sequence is TGCGCCAGCAGCTTGTGGCGGGGGCGGGGCACAGATACGCAGTATTTT.

CDR3 in DNA: TGTGCCAGCAGTTATTTAGCGGGAGTAAATGAGCAGTTCTTC. Protein sequence: CASSYLAGVNEQFF. The V gene is TRBV28, the J gene TRBJ2-1; the match to TRBD2 covers 9 bases. Germline-derived CDR1 and CDR2 are MDHEN and SYDVKM. CDR3 length: 14 amino acids. The ends lost 4 bases at V and 7 bases at J; junction bases unmatched: 5.

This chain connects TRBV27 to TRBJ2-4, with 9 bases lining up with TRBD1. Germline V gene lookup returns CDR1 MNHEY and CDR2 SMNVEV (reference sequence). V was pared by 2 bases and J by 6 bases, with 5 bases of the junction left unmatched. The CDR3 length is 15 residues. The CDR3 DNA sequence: TGTGCCAGCAGTTTAGCAGGACAGGGGAGAAACATTCAGTACTTC. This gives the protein CASSLAGQGRNIQYF.

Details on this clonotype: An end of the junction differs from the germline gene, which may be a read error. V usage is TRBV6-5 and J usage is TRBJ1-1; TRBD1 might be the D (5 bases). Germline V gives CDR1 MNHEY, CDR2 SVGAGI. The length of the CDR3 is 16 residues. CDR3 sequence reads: CASNYEGAGRWAEAFF. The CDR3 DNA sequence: TGTGCCAGCAATTACGAGGGCGCAGGGAGATGGGCTGAAGCTTTCTTT.

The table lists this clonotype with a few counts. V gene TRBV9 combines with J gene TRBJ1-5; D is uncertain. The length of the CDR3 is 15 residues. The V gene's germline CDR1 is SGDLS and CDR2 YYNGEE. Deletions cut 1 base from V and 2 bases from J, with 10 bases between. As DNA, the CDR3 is TGTGCCAGCAGCGTATTTCCCGAGGGCAATCAGCCCCAGCATTTT. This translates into CASSVFPEGNQPQHF.

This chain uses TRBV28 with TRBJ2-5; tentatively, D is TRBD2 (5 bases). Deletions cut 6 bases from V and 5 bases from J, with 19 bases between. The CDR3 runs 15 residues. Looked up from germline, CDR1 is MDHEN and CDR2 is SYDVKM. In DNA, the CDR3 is TGTGCCAGCAGCCCCAGCGTGCTAGAGGGTGAGACCCAGTACTTC. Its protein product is CASSPSVLEGETQYF.

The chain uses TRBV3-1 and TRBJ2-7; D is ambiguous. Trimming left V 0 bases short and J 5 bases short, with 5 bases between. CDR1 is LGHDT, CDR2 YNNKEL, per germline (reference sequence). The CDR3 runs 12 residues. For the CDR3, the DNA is TGTGCCAGCAGCCAAGATACGGACGAGCAGTACTTC. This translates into CASSQDTDEQYF.

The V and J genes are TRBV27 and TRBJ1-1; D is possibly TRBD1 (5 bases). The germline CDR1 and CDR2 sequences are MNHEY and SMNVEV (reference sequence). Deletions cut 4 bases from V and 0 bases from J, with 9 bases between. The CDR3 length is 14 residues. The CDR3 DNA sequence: TGTGCCAGCAGTTGGGGGGGAATGAACACTGAAGCTTTCTTT. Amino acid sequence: CASSWGGMNTEAFF.

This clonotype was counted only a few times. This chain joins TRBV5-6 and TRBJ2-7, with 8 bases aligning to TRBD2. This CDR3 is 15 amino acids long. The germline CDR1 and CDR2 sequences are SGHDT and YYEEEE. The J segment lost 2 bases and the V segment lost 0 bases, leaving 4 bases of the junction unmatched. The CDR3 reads CASSLGAGGAYEQYF. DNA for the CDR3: TGTGCCAGCAGCTTGGGGGCGGGAGGCGCCTACGAGCAGTACTTC.

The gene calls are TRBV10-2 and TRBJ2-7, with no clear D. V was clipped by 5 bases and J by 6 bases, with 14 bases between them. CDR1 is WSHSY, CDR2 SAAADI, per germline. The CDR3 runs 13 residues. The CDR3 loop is CASSYGWASEQYF. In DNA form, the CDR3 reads TGCGCCAGCAGTTACGGTTGGGCCTCCGAGCAGTACTTC.